A single sample is the source of the 17 T cell receptor beta chains below, sequenced in a study of blood T cell repertoires in COVID-19. Clones were read by immunoSEQ multiplex PCR, and TCRdb kept only the in-frame ones, dropping some. The table records over 300,000 clones, approximately 84% of them present only once. Sequencing input: PBMCs or T cells enriched from blood (not recorded which). Source of these receptors: a woman aged 18-29 years who had recovered from COVID-19.

J is TRBJ1-2 and V is TRBV27; no reliable D call. The CDR3 spans 15 residues. Looked up from germline, CDR1 is MNHEY and CDR2 is SMNVEV (reference sequence). The V and J ends lost 2 bases and 3 bases respectively, with 13 bases between them. Written as DNA, the CDR3 is TGTGCCAGCAGTTTAATCCCTCGCGGGGACTATGGCTACACCTTC. Protein: CASSLIPRGDYGYTF.

The rearrangement links TRBV6-5 to TRBJ2-7; 7 nucleotides line up with TRBD1. The trim removed 5 bases at V and 4 bases at J, leaving 11 bases unmatched. CDR3 length equals 15 residues. Germline V lookup: CDR1 MNHEY, CDR2 SVGAGI. The CDR3 coding sequence is TGTGCCAGCAGTCCGATTGGGACAGACTTTTACGAGCAGTACTTC. Translation: CASSPIGTDFYEQYF.

The chain recombines TRBV7-9 with TRBJ2-5; 11 bases are a match to TRBD2. With 2 bases clipped from V and 3 bases from J, the junction kept 5 bases outside the gene matches. This CDR3 is built from 16 residues. Germline V gene data show CDR1 as SEHNR and CDR2 as FQNEAQ (reference sequence). CDR3 bases: TGTGCCAGCAGCTTACGACTAGCGGGACCCGAAGAGACCCAGTACTTC. Amino acids: CASSLRLAGPEETQYF. The complete variable domain, with remaining parts taken from reference TRBV7-9 and TRBJ2-5, reads DTGVSQNPRHKITKRGQNVTFRCDPISEHNRLYWYRQTLGQGPEFLTYFQNEAQLEKSRLLSDRFSAERPKGSFSTLEIQRTEQGDSAMYLCASSLRLAGPEETQYFGPGTRLLVL.

The sample holds a few counts of this clone. The chain combines TRBV2 with TRBJ1-1, with D possibly TRBD1 on 5 matching bases. Trimming took 6 bases from V and 0 from J, leaving 11 bases between them. Germline assignment: CDR1 SNHLY and CDR2 FYNNEI. This CDR3 is built from 14 residues. CDR3 DNA: TGTGCCAGCAGCGGGACTGATATGAACACTGAAGCTTTCTTT. Translating gives CASSGTDMNTEAFF. Based on the CDR3 plus reference TRBV2 and TRBJ1-1, the full variable domain is EPEVTQTPSHQVTQMGQEVILRCVPISNHLYFYWYRQILGQKVEFLVSFYNNEISEKSEIFDDQFSVERPDGSNFTLKIRSTKLEDSAMYFCASSGTDMNTEAFFGQGTRLTVV.

The rearrangement joins TRBV4-1 to TRBJ2-7, with 7 nucleotides matching TRBD2. CDR1 MGHRA and CDR2 YSYEKL come from the germline V gene. This CDR3 has 16 residues. V lost 4 bases and J lost 5; bases outside the gene matches: 14. The DNA of the CDR3 is TGCGCCAGCAGCCCCTTGGGGGAGGGGCGGGTGAACGAGCAGTACTTC. Its protein product is CASSPLGEGRVNEQYF.

The J gene is TRBJ1-2, the V gene TRBV12-3 or TRBV12-4; D remains ambiguous. The CDR3 has 13 residues. V was trimmed by 6 bases and J by 7 bases, leaving 15 bases between them. The CDR3 protein is CASSRSLGIGYTF. CDR3 coding DNA: TGTGCCAGCAGCCGGTCCCTCGGGATTGGCTACACCTTC.

The V and J genes are TRBV3-1 (or the pseudogene TRBV3-2) and TRBJ2-7, with 15 nucleotides matching TRBD2. The V gene end was trimmed by 3 bases and the J gene end by 7 bases; junction bases not matched to a gene: 1. This CDR3 has 14 amino acids. Germline V lookup: CDR1 LGHDT, CDR2 YNNKEL (reference sequence). The DNA of the CDR3 is TGTGCCAGCAGCCAGGGGACTAGCGGGGGGGAGCAGTACTTC. This gives the protein CASSQGTSGGEQYF.

This chain links TRBV13 with TRBJ1-4; tentatively, D is TRBD1 (5 bases). The CDR3 is 14 residues long. Per germline, CDR1 PRHDT and CDR2 FYEKMQ (reference sequence). Trimming left V 5 bases short and J 3 bases short, with 10 bases between. This chain's CDR3 is CASSPGGSNEKLFF. The DNA of the CDR3 is TGTGCCAGCAGCCCCGGGGGTTCTAATGAAAAACTGTTTTTT.

The chain couples TRBV19 to TRBJ1-1, with D tentatively TRBD1 (5 bases). The CDR3 has 14 amino acids. The V and J ends lost 3 bases and 4 bases respectively, with 12 bases between them. Germline V gene sequence: CDR1 LNHDA, CDR2 SQIVND (reference sequence). In DNA, the CDR3 is TGTGCCAGTAGTATCGGGTCGGGGGGCACTGAAGCTTTCTTT. This sequence encodes CASSIGSGGTEAFF.

This chain joins TRBV11-2 and TRBJ2-7, with D possibly being TRBD1 (5 bases). Trimming pared 3 bases from V and 3 bases from J, leaving 15 bases between. Germline-derived CDR1 and CDR2 are SGHAT and FQNNGV. The CDR3 sequence is 15 residues long. CDR3 DNA: TGTGCCAGCAGCTTCCAGACAGAGACAAACTACGAGCAGTACTTC. Translating it yields CASSFQTETNYEQYF. Full variable domain (remainder filled in from reference TRBV11-2 and TRBJ2-7): EAGVAQSPRYKIIEKRQSVAFWCNPISGHATLYWYQQILGQGPKLLIQFQNNGVVDDSQLPKDRFSAERLKGVDSTLKIQPAKLEDSAVYLCASSFQTETNYEQYFGPGTRLTVT.

The rearrangement joins TRBV4-1 to TRBJ1-5; a weak D match, TRBD1 (5 bases). This CDR3 is 15 amino acids long. The ends were cut back, 0 bases at V and 6 bases at J, with 12 bases in the middle. Germline V gene lookup returns CDR1 MGHRA and CDR2 YSYEKL. CDR3 sequence reads: CASSQDPRGSQPQHF. The CDR3 DNA is TGCGCCAGCAGCCAAGATCCTAGGGGATCTCAGCCCCAGCATTTT.

The V call is TRBV15, the J call TRBJ1-4; possibly TRBD1 for D (6 bases). CDR3 length: 15 amino acids. Germline V gene sequence: CDR1 LNHNV, CDR2 YYDKDF (reference sequence). Trimming removed 0 bases from V and 7 bases from J, with 12 bases in between. The CDR3 region is CATSREQGMGEKLFF. DNA for the CDR3: TGTGCCACCAGCAGAGAGCAGGGGATGGGTGAAAAACTGTTTTTT.

This chain joins TRBV19 and TRBJ2-7; 11 bases agree with TRBD2. V was pared by 5 bases and J by 1 base, with 4 bases of the junction left unmatched. Germline V gene sequence: CDR1 LNHDA, CDR2 SQIVND (reference sequence). This CDR3 has 15 amino acids. The CDR3 coding sequence is TGTGCCAGTAGTGAGGGGACTAGCGGATCCTACGAGCAGTACTTC. This encodes CASSEGTSGSYEQYF.

The rearrangement joins TRBV11-3 to TRBJ2-1, with 9 bases that match TRBD1. Germline V CDR1 and CDR2: SGHNT, YENEEA. The CDR3 spans 15 residues. V trimming: 6 bases; J trimming: 6 bases; junction bases outside the gene matches: 9. The CDR3 DNA sequence: TGTGCCAGCAGTCCGAAAGGACAGGGGAGCAATGAGCAGTTCTTC. Its protein is CASSPKGQGSNEQFF.

The V gene is TRBV6-5, the J gene TRBJ2-5; D is perhaps TRBD1 (5 bases). CDR1 is MNHEY and CDR2 is SVGAGI in the germline V gene. Trimming left V 2 bases short and J 2 bases short, with 9 bases between. The CDR3 covers 14 residues. CDR3 loop: CASSYGAQQETQYF. CDR3 nucleotides: TGTGCCAGCAGTTACGGGGCCCAGCAAGAGACCCAGTACTTC.

The chain has TRBV5-1 and TRBJ2-7; TRBD2 aligns across 8 bases. The trim removed 4 bases at V and 5 bases at J, leaving 14 bases unmatched. Germline V gene sequence: CDR1 SGHRS, CDR2 YFSETQ. This CDR3 is built from 16 residues. This CDR3 is CASSRGDDAGGHEQYF. The CDR3 DNA reads TGCGCCAGCAGCCGAGGAGACGATGCGGGAGGTCACGAGCAGTACTTC.

The V gene is TRBV2, the J gene TRBJ1-6, with D maybe TRBD1 (6 bases). Trimming cost V 4 bases and J 8 bases, with 12 bases left between them. From germline, CDR1 is SNHLY and CDR2 FYNNEI. The CDR3 runs to 14 residues. CDR3: CASSGTVFDSPLHF. Here the CDR3 DNA reads TGTGCCAGCAGTGGGACAGTTTTTGATTCACCCCTCCACTTT.